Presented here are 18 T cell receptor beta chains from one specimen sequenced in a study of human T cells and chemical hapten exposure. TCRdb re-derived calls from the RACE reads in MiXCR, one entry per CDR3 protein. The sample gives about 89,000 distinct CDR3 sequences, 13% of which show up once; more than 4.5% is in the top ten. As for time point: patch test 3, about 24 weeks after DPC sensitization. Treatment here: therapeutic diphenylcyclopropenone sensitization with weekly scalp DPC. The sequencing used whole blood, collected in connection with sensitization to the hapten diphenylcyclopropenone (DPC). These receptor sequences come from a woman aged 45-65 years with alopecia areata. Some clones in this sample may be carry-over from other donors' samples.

CDR3 in DNA: TGCAGTGCTACTCGGACTAGCGGGACCCTCTTGTCCAATGAGCAGTTCTTC. It specifies CSATRTSGTLLSNEQFF. V and J are TRBV20-1 and TRBJ2-1, with TRBD2 matching 12 bases. The CDR3 sequence is 17 residues long. CDR1 is DFQATT, CDR2 SNEGSKA, per germline (reference sequence). With 4 bases clipped from V and 6 bases from J, the junction kept 13 bases outside the gene matches.

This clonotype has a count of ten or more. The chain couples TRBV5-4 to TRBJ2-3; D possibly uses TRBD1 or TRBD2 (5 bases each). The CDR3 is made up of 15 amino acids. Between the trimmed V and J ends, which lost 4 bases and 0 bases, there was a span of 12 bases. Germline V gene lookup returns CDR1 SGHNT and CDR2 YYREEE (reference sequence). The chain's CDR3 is CASSLPGPSTDTQYF. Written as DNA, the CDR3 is TGTGCCAGCAGCCTGCCGGGACCGAGCACAGATACGCAGTATTTT.

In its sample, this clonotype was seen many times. CDR3 amino acids: CASSPAPFKNTDTQYF. The DNA of the CDR3 is TGTGCCAGCAGCCCAGCCCCTTTCAAAAACACAGATACGCAGTATTTT. This chain uses TRBV9 with TRBJ2-3; D is ambiguous. CDR1 is SGDLS and CDR2 is YYNGEE in the germline V gene. This CDR3 has 16 amino acids. Trimming left V 4 bases short and J 2 bases short, with 17 bases between.

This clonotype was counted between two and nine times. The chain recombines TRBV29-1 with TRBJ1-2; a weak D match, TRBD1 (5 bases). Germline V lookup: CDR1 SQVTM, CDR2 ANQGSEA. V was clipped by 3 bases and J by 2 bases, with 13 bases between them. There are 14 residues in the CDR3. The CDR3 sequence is CSVETGGTNYGYTF. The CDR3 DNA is TGCAGCGTTGAGACGGGGGGGACGAACTATGGCTACACCTTC. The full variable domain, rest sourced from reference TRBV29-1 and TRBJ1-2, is SAVISQKPSRDICQRGTSLTIQCQVDSQVTMMFWYRQQPGQSLTLIATANQGSEATYESGFVIDKFPISRPNLTFSTLTVSNMSPEDSSIYLCSVETGGTNYGYTFGSGTRLTVV.

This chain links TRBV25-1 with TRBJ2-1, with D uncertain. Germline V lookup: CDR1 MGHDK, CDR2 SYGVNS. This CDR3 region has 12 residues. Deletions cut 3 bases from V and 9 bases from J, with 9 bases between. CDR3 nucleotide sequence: TGTGCCAGCAGTGACTTTCGTACTGAGCAGTTCTTC. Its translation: CASSDFRTEQFF.

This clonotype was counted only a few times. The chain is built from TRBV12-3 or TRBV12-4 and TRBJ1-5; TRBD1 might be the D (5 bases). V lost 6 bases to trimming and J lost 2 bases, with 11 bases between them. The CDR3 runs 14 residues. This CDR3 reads CASSREVRNQPQHF. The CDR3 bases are TGTGCCAGCAGCAGGGAGGTGCGCAATCAGCCCCAGCATTTT.

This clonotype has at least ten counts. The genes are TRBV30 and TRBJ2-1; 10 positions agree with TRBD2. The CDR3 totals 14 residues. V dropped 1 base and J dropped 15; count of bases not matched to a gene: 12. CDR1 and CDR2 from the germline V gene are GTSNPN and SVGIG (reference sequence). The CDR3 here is CAWSANGLAGDRFF. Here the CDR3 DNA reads TGTGCCTGGAGTGCCAACGGGCTAGCGGGAGATCGGTTCTTC.

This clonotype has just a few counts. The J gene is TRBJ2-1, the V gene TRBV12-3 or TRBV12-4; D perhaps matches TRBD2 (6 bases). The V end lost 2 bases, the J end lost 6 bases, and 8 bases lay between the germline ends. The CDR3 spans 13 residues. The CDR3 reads CASSLIGGNEQFF. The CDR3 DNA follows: TGTGCCAGCAGTTTAATCGGGGGCAATGAGCAGTTCTTC.

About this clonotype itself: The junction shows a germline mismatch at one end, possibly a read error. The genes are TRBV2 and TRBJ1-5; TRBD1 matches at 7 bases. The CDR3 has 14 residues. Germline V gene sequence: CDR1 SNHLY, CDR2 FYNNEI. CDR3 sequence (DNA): TGTGCCAGCAGCGAAGACAGGGTAGTGCAGCCCCAGCATTTT. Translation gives CASSEDRVVQPQHF.

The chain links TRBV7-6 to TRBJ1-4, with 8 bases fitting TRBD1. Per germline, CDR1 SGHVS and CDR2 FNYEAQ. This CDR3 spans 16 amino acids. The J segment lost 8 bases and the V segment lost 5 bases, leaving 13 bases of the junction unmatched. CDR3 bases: TGTGCCAGCAGCCGAACGCCAGGGGGCGCGAAAGAAAAACTGTTTTTT. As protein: CASSRTPGGAKEKLFF.

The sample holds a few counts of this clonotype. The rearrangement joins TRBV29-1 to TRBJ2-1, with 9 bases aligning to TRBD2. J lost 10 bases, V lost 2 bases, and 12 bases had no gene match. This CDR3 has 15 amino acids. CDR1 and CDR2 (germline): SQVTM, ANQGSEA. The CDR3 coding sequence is TGCAGCGTTGAACTCCGGGGACTAGCCGGAAGCGAGCAGTTCTTC. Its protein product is CSVELRGLAGSEQFF.

In nucleotides, the CDR3 is TGTGCCAGCAGCCCCGCCGGGCCAAACGGGGAGCAGTACTTC. It specifies CASSPAGPNGEQYF. The chain is built from TRBV9 and TRBJ2-7; no clear D gene. Trimming left V 4 bases short and J 7 bases short, with 18 bases between. The CDR3 is 14 amino acids. Per germline, CDR1 SGDLS and CDR2 YYNGEE.

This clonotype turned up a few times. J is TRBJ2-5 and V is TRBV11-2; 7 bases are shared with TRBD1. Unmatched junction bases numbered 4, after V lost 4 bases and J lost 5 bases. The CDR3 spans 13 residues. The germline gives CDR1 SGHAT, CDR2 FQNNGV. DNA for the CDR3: TGTGCCAGCAGCTGGGACAGTCTGGAGACCCAGTACTTC. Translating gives CASSWDSLETQYF.

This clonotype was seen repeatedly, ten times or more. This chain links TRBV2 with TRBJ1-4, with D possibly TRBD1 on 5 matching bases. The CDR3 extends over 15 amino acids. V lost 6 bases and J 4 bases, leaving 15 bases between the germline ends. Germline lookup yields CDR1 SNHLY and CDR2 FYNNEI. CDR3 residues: CASSQIRGDNEKLFF. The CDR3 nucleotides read TGTGCCAGCAGCCAGATTCGGGGCGATAATGAAAAACTGTTTTTT.

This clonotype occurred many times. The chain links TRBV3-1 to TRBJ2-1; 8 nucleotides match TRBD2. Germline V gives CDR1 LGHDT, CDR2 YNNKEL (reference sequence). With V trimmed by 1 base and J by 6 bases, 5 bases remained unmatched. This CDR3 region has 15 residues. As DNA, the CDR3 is TGTGCCAGCAGCCAAGGAGCGGGAGTATTCAATGAGCAGTTCTTC. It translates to CASSQGAGVFNEQFF.

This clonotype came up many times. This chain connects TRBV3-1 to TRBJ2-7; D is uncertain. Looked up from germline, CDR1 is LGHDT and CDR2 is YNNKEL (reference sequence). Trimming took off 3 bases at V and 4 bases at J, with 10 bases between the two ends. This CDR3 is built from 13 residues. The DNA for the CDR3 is TGTGCCAGCAGCCATCCGGACGCGTACGAGCAGTACTTC. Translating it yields CASSHPDAYEQYF.

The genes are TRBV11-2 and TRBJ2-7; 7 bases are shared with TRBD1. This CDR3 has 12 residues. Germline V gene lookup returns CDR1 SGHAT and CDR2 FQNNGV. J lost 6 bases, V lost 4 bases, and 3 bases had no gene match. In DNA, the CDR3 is TGTGCCAGCAGCTCGGACAGGTTCGAGCAGTACTTC. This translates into CASSSDRFEQYF.

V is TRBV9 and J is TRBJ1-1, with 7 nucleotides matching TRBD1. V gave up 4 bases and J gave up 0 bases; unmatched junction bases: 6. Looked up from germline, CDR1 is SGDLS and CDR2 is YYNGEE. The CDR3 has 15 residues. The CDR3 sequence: CASSSTGTVNTEAFF. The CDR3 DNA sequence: TGTGCCAGCAGCTCCACCGGGACAGTGAACACTGAAGCTTTCTTT.